Shown below are 26 T cell receptor beta chains from a single sample sequenced in a study of cytomegalovirus exposure and HLA in healthy donors. The data were produced by immunoSEQ multiplex PCR, yet TCRdb's version contains in-frame clones alone and is incomplete. This table has 180,000 or so clones, approximately 86% appearing once. Sequenced sample: PBMCs. Source of these receptors: a man aged 25-40 years in good health and CMV-seropositive.

This sequence joins TRBV30 and TRBJ1-3, with TRBD1 as a possible D gene (5 bases). The CDR3 runs to 13 residues. V was cut by 3 bases and J by 2 bases, with 8 bases left in between. Per germline, CDR1 GTSNPN and CDR2 SVGIG (reference sequence). The CDR3, as DNA: TGTGCCTGGAGGGGAGGGGCTGGAAACACCATATATTTT. Its translation is CAWRGGAGNTIYF. Using reference TRBV30 and TRBJ1-3 for the parts outside the CDR3, the full variable domain is SQTIHQWPATLVQPVGSPLSLECTVEGTSNPNLYWYRQAAGRGLQLLFYSVGIGQISSEVPQNLSASRPQDRQFILSSKKLLLSDSGFYLCAWRGGAGNTIYFGEGSWLTVV.

The V and J genes are TRBV5-1 and TRBJ2-7; the match to TRBD1 covers 7 bases. The CDR3 covers 15 residues. V lost 0 bases and J lost 2; bases outside the gene matches: 5. The germline CDR1 and CDR2 sequences are SGHRS and YFSETQ. Here the CDR3 DNA reads TGCGCCAGCAGCTTGGCCGGGGACAGAACCTACGAGCAGTACTTC. Translated, it gives CASSLAGDRTYEQYF.

This chain joins TRBV11-3 and TRBJ2-7; D unresolved. V was shortened by 1 base and J by 3 bases, with 10 bases between the two germline ends. The length of the CDR3 is 14 residues. The germline V gene has CDR1 SGHNT and CDR2 YENEEA. DNA of the CDR3: TGTGCCAGCAGCTTAGTCGGTTCCGTCTACGAGCAGTACTTC. Protein sequence: CASSLVGSVYEQYF. Full variable domain (rest looked up from reference TRBV11-3 and TRBJ2-7): EAGVVQSPRYKIIEKKQPVAFWCNPISGHNTLYWYLQNLGQGPELLIRYENEEAVDDSQLPKDRFSAERLKGVDSTLKIQPAELGDSAVYLCASSLVGSVYEQYFGPGTRLTVT.

This clone has more than one count but fewer than ten. This rearrangement joins TRBV2 to TRBJ1-1; D remains unclear. The ends were cut back, 4 bases at V and 0 bases at J, with 3 bases in the middle. The CDR3 length is 12 residues. Germline loops: CDR1 SNHLY, CDR2 FYNNEI. This chain's CDR3 is CASSVVNTEAFF. The CDR3 nucleotides read TGTGCCAGCAGTGTGGTGAACACTGAAGCTTTCTTT.

V and J are TRBV11-3 and TRBJ2-7, with TRBD1 matching 7 bases. The V gene end was trimmed by 4 bases and the J gene end by 2 bases; junction bases not matched to a gene: 2. The CDR3 has 13 residues. From germline, CDR1 is SGHNT and CDR2 YENEEA. The CDR3 is CASSYGQAYEQYF. The CDR3 DNA sequence: TGTGCCAGCAGCTACGGACAGGCCTACGAGCAGTACTTC. Variable domain in full (rest from reference TRBV11-3 and TRBJ2-7): EAGVVQSPRYKIIEKKQPVAFWCNPISGHNTLYWYLQNLGQGPELLIRYENEEAVDDSQLPKDRFSAERLKGVDSTLKIQPAELGDSAVYLCASSYGQAYEQYFGPGTRLTVT.

The chain recombines TRBV25-1 with TRBJ1-2; 8 nucleotides match TRBD1. The length of the CDR3 is 13 residues. With 5 bases clipped from V and 7 bases from J, the junction kept 6 bases outside the gene matches. Germline CDR1 MGHDK, CDR2 SYGVNS. CDR3 coding DNA: TGTGCCAGCAGTCTTACAGGGGGGATTGGCTACACCTTC. Its translation is CASSLTGGIGYTF.

The chain links TRBV5-1 to TRBJ2-2; 8 nucleotides match TRBD1. V dropped 4 bases and J dropped 0; count of bases not matched to a gene: 5. CDR1 is SGHRS and CDR2 is YFSETQ in the germline V gene. The CDR3 length is 16 residues. Here the CDR3 DNA reads TGCGCCAGCAGCCTTGGACAGGGAACGAACACCGGGGAGCTGTTTTTT. Translated: CASSLGQGTNTGELFF.

The V call is TRBV27, the J call TRBJ2-7; D not resolved. Trimming cost V 5 bases and J 4 bases, with 9 bases left between them. The CDR3 covers 12 residues. Germline V gene lookup returns CDR1 MNHEY and CDR2 SMNVEV (reference sequence). The CDR3 region has the DNA TGTGCCAGCAGTAACCTTGGTTACGAGCAGTACTTC. It codes for CASSNLGYEQYF.

This chain uses TRBV2 with TRBJ2-3, with D tentatively TRBD1 (6 bases). The CDR3 has 16 amino acids. Germline CDR1 SNHLY, CDR2 FYNNEI. V was cut by 3 bases and J by 1 base, with 14 bases left in between. The CDR3 DNA follows: TGTGCCAGCAGTGATCCAAGCGCAGGGGGCACAGATACGCAGTATTTT. Translated: CASSDPSAGGTDTQYF.

This chain connects TRBV20-1 to TRBJ2-3; D unresolved. This CDR3 has 11 residues. The V and J ends lost 7 bases and 5 bases respectively, with 10 bases between them. CDR1 and CDR2 (germline): DFQATT, SNEGSKA (reference sequence). CDR3 loop: CSGTVGDTQYF. CDR3 sequence (DNA): TGCAGTGGCACAGTGGGAGATACGCAGTATTTT.

The rearrangement links TRBV27 to TRBJ2-5; possible D gene TRBD2, 5 bases. Trimming removed 5 bases at V and 3 bases at J, with 16 bases between. The CDR3 is 15 amino acids. Germline V gives CDR1 MNHEY, CDR2 SMNVEV (reference sequence). The CDR3 reads CASSLPYMGEETQYF. The CDR3 region has the DNA TGTGCCAGCAGTCTCCCCTATATGGGAGAAGAGACCCAGTACTTC.

The chain employs TRBV11-2 and TRBJ2-7; 10 bases match TRBD1. CDR1 is SGHAT, CDR2 FQNNGV, per germline. The length of the CDR3 is 15 residues. After removal of 6 bases from V and 2 bases from J, the junction contained 7 bases not matched to a gene. The CDR3 here is CASSPRTGGAYEQYF. CDR3 coding DNA: TGTGCCAGCAGTCCCCGGACAGGGGGAGCCTACGAGCAGTACTTC.

The V gene is TRBV6-4, the J gene TRBJ1-1; possible D gene TRBD1, 6 bases. V lost 6 bases to trimming and J lost 4 bases, with 18 bases between them. Germline V gene data show CDR1 as MRHNA and CDR2 as SNTAGT. The CDR3 length is 15 residues. DNA of the CDR3: TGTGCCAGCAGGGCAGGGGCCCTCAGCCGCACTGAAGCTTTCTTT. It yields the protein CASRAGALSRTEAFF.

This chain links TRBV6-1 with TRBJ1-2; D not certain. The CDR3 is made up of 16 amino acids. The germline gives CDR1 MNHNS, CDR2 SASEGT. Trimming removed 0 bases at V and 4 bases at J, with 15 bases between. CDR3 in amino acids: CASSEAPRGQVYGYTF. CDR3 sequence (DNA): TGTGCCAGCAGTGAAGCCCCTCGAGGGCAGGTCTATGGCTACACCTTC.

This clone appeared a single time. The chain uses TRBV9 and TRBJ2-1; no definite D call. Between the trimmed V and J ends, which lost 1 base and 5 bases, there was a span of 10 bases. Germline V gene data show CDR1 as SGDLS and CDR2 as YYNGEE. This CDR3 is 14 amino acids long. The CDR3 DNA reads as TGTGCCAGCAGCGTACGTTTCGAAAACAATGAGCAGTTCTTC. It yields the protein CASSVRFENNEQFF. Looking up the rest from reference TRBV9 and TRBJ2-1 gives the full variable domain: DSGVTQTPKHLITATGQRVTLRCSPRSGDLSVYWYQQSLDQGLQFLIQYYNGEERAKGNILERFSAQQFPDLHSELNLSSLELGDSALYFCASSVRFENNEQFFGPGTRLTVL.

The V gene is TRBV6-5, the J gene TRBJ2-1, with a tentative D call TRBD2 (5 bases). CDR1 is MNHEY, CDR2 SVGAGI, per germline. Trimming shortened V by 0 bases and J by 5 bases, and 14 bases separated the two germline ends. The CDR3 extends over 16 amino acids. The CDR3 DNA reads as TGTGCCAGCAGTTACTCCCCGGGGAACATTAACAATGAGCAGTTCTTC. This encodes CASSYSPGNINNEQFF.

V gene TRBV7-9 combines with J gene TRBJ2-5; D call uncertain. Germline V gene sequence: CDR1 SEHNR, CDR2 FQNEAQ (reference sequence). The ends were cut back, 3 bases at V and 4 bases at J, with 12 bases in the middle. The length of the CDR3 is 14 residues. CDR3 coding DNA: TGTGCCAGCAGCTTGGGCCTTTCCATAGAGACCCAGTACTTC. It yields the protein CASSLGLSIETQYF.

This chain connects TRBV2 to TRBJ2-3, with TRBD2 matching 12 bases. Trimming cost V 6 bases and J 5 bases; bases outside gene matches: 6. Germline V gene data show CDR1 as SNHLY and CDR2 as FYNNEI. The CDR3 is made up of 15 amino acids. CDR3 sequence reads: CASSPLAGGGDTQYF. Here the CDR3 DNA reads TGTGCCAGCAGCCCACTAGCGGGAGGAGGAGATACGCAGTATTTT.

This clone came up once. This chain connects TRBV27 to TRBJ2-1; 7 bases fit TRBD1. The CDR3 totals 16 residues. The V gene end was trimmed by 4 bases and the J gene end by 5 bases; junction bases not matched to a gene: 11. Germline V gene lookup returns CDR1 MNHEY and CDR2 SMNVEV (reference sequence). CDR3 nucleotides: TGTGCCAGCAGTTCTAAATGGCAGGGGGTGAACAATGAGCAGTTCTTC. Translation: CASSSKWQGVNNEQFF.

CDR3 in DNA: TGTGCCAGTAGTTCCCGCAGGGACAGCACCTATGGCTACACCTTC. The encoded protein is CASSSRRDSTYGYTF. The chain recombines TRBV19 with TRBJ1-2; 7 bases map to TRBD1. V gave up 5 bases and J gave up 4 bases; unmatched junction bases: 10. The CDR3 is made up of 15 amino acids. Germline-derived CDR1 and CDR2 are LNHDA and SQIVND (reference sequence).

The chain has TRBV4-3 and TRBJ2-3; weak D call: TRBD2 (5 bases). Trimming pared 1 base from V and 0 bases from J, leaving 11 bases between. Per the germline V gene, CDR1 is LGHNA and CDR2 is YSLEER. The CDR3 totals 16 residues. The CDR3 spells CASSQGISVSTDTQYF. The CDR3 bases are TGCGCCAGCAGCCAAGGAATTAGCGTTAGCACAGATACGCAGTATTTT.

This clone was counted between two and nine times. The rearrangement joins TRBV27 to TRBJ1-2, with 7 bases aligning to TRBD1. The CDR3 covers 13 residues. Per the germline V gene, CDR1 is MNHEY and CDR2 is SMNVEV (reference sequence). V was clipped by 3 bases and J by 7 bases; unmatched bases: 5. CDR3 DNA: TGTGCCAGCAGTTTGTTAGGGGGCACTGGCTACACCTTC. Amino acid sequence: CASSLLGGTGYTF.

The CDR3 coding sequence is TGTGCCACCAGCGGGGACACCTCCTACGAGCAGTACTTC. Protein sequence: CATSGDTSYEQYF. The chain combines TRBV15 with TRBJ2-7, with TRBD1 as a possible D gene (6 bases). Germline V lookup: CDR1 LNHNV, CDR2 YYDKDF (reference sequence). V lost 5 bases and J lost 0, with 8 bases in between. The CDR3 runs 13 residues.

The CDR3 region has the DNA TGTGCCAGCAGCTTGGACAGACCGATTCCCCGGACTAGCGGGACCTACGAGCAGTACTTC. Protein: CASSLDRPIPRTSGTYEQYF. V gene TRBV5-4 combines with J gene TRBJ2-7; 12 positions agree with TRBD2. Germline CDR1 SGHNT, CDR2 YYREEE (reference sequence). The CDR3 is 20 residues long. Trimming at V came to 0 bases and at J to 2 bases, leaving 15 bases not matched to a gene.

The chain has TRBV4-2 and TRBJ2-7; D may be TRBD1 (6 bases). Germline V gene data show CDR1 as LGHNA and CDR2 as YNFKEQ. This CDR3 is built from 13 residues. Trimming stripped 3 bases from V and 3 bases from J, with 9 bases between. The CDR3 DNA reads TGTGCCAGCAGCCACGAACAGGGCTACGAGCAGTACTTC. Its translation: CASSHEQGYEQYF.

The sample holds one count of this clone. The V gene is TRBV19, the J gene TRBJ2-1; D is undetermined. Germline V CDR1 and CDR2: LNHDA, SQIVND (reference sequence). CDR3 length: 11 amino acids. V lost 4 bases and J 8 bases, leaving 6 bases between the germline ends. CDR3 in DNA: TGTGCCAGTAGTACGGAATATGAGCAGTTCTTC. It yields the protein CASSTEYEQFF.